A selection of T cell receptor beta chains follows, all from one sample in a study of long-term antiretroviral therapy in people with HIV. Here immunoSEQ multiplex PCR was the method, and the copy in TCRdb shows in-frame clones only, minus some. The sample lists about 21,000 clones, roughly 91% occurring once. Here the sequenced sample was unsorted PBMCs, taken 2.3 years after starting antiretroviral therapy. Receptor source: a man aged 55 to 69 with HIV. CDR3s include the opening cysteine and the closing phenylalanine or tryptophan. A D gene is named only where the DNA matches it firmly. Rows may omit the clone size; those that give it use once, few, many or a size class.

CASGLDRAGGELFF | TGTGCTAGTGGTTTGGACAGGGCTGGCGGGGAGCTGTTTTTT | NA | TRBJ2-2 | TRBV12-5 | NA
CASSYPGQGLDGYTF | TGTGCCAGCAGTTACCCGGGACAGGGTTTGGATGGCTACACCTTC | TRBD1 | TRBJ1-2 | TRBV6-6 | NA
CASRGLAGETQYF | TGTGCCAGCAGGGGACTAGCGGGAGAGACCCAGTACTTC | TRBD2 | TRBJ2-5 | TRBV27 | NA
CASNSWGPNTEAFF | TGTGCCAGCAATAGTTGGGGGCCGAACACTGAAGCTTTCTTT | NA | TRBJ1-1 | TRBV6-5 | once
CASSTGQSRETQYF | TGCGCCAGCAGCACGGGACAATCGAGGGAGACCCAGTACTTC | NA | TRBJ2-5 | TRBV10-1 | NA
CASSQGWGYGYTF | TGTGCCAGCAGTCAAGGCTGGGGCTATGGCTACACCTTC | NA | TRBJ1-2 | TRBV25-1 | NA
CASSFSTEAFF | TGTGCCAGCAGTTTTTCCACTGAAGCTTTCTTT | NA | TRBJ1-1 | TRBV28 | few
CASSELETQYF | TGTGCCAGCAGTGAGCTGGAGACCCAGTACTTC | NA | TRBJ2-5 | TRBV6-1 | NA
CASSPLSSRKETQYF | TGTGCCAGCTCACCACTCTCATCTAGAAAAGAGACCCAGTACTTC | NA | TRBJ2-5 | TRBV18 | NA
CASSESGHNNQPQHF | TGTGCCAGCAGTGAGTCCGGACACAACAATCAGCCCCAGCATTTT | NA | TRBJ1-5 | TRBV2 | NA
CASSPSGTSYNEQFF | TGTGCCAGCAGCCCCTCCGGGACATCCTACAATGAGCAGTTCTTC | NA | TRBJ2-1 | TRBV5-4 | once
CASSLRGQETQYF | TGCGCCAGCAGCTTGCGGGGGCAAGAGACCCAGTACTTC | NA | TRBJ2-5 | TRBV5-1 | NA
CASSLRGGGGLEQYF | TGTGCCAGCAGCTTGCGCGGCGGGGGGGGGCTCGAGCAGTACTTC | TRBD2 | TRBJ2-7 | TRBV11-2 | NA
CASSFGDVARGYTF | TGTGCCAGCAGCTTCGGGGACGTCGCTCGGGGCTACACCTTC | NA | TRBJ1-2 | TRBV7-2 | NA
CATSRDRYGQGRRAEAFF | TGTGCCACCAGCAGAGATCGGTACGGACAGGGAAGGAGGGCTGAAGCTTTCTTT | TRBD1 | TRBJ1-1 | TRBV15 | NA
CASSLIVGLAAGETQYF | TGTGCCAGCAGCTTGATTGTCGGACTAGCGGCCGGAGAGACCCAGTACTTC | TRBD2 | TRBJ2-5 | TRBV7-6 | NA
CASSISSGRAEQYF | TGTGCCAGTAGTATCTCAAGCGGGAGAGCCGAGCAGTACTTC | TRBD2 | TRBJ2-7 | TRBV19 | NA
CAISESRSNQPQHF | TGTGCCATCAGTGAAAGCAGGAGTAATCAGCCCCAGCATTTT | NA | TRBJ1-5 | TRBV10-3 | NA
CASSIRGNEQFF | TGTGCCAGTAGTATTCGTGGAAATGAGCAGTTCTTC | NA | TRBJ2-1 | TRBV19 | NA
CASSPSGTTNTGELFF | TGTGCCAGCTCACCGTCCGGGACAACGAACACCGGGGAGCTGTTTTTT | NA | TRBJ2-2 | TRBV18 | NA
CASSSTSGSYNEQFF | TGTGCCAGCTCATCGACTAGCGGGTCTTACAATGAGCAGTTCTTC | TRBD2 | TRBJ2-1 | TRBV18 | NA
CASSLAGNTFWEQYF | TGTGCCAGCAGCTTAGCGGGAAACACCTTCTGGGAGCAGTACTTC | NA | TRBJ2-7 | TRBV7-9 | NA
CASSSTNTEAFF | TGTGCCAGCAGTTCTACGAACACTGAAGCTTTCTTT | NA | TRBJ1-1 | TRBV6-6 | NA
CASSQPTGVNYGYTF | TGTGCCAGCAGTCAACCGACAGGGGTTAACTATGGCTACACCTTC | TRBD1 | TRBJ1-2 | TRBV6-6 | NA
CSVEGGAGGNTIYF | TGCAGCGTTGAAGGGGGGGCAGGTGGAAACACCATATATTTT | NA | TRBJ1-3 | TRBV29-1 | NA
CASLGIGGSEQYF | TGCGCCAGCCTTGGGATCGGGGGTTCCGAGCAGTACTTC | NA | TRBJ2-7 | TRBV5-1 | NA
CASSVKCWLQSRANVLTF | TGTGCCAGCAGTGTAAAATGCTGGCTACAAAGTCGGGCCAACGTCCTGACTTTC | NA | TRBJ2-6 | TRBV27 | NA
CASGGSPYEQYF | TGTGCCAGCGGGGGGTCACCCTACGAGCAGTACTTC | NA | TRBJ2-7 | TRBV7-2 | NA
CASSTRQGAYNEQFF | TGTGCCAGCAGCACAAGACAGGGGGCTTACAATGAGCAGTTCTTC | TRBD1 | TRBJ2-1 | TRBV9 | NA
CASSPSGTDSNQPQHF | TGTGCCAGCTCACCATCGGGGACAGATAGCAATCAGCCCCAGCATTTT | TRBD1 | TRBJ1-5 | TRBV18 | NA
CASSSGWSYNEQFF | TGTGCCAGCAGCTCGGGCTGGTCCTACAATGAGCAGTTCTTC | NA | TRBJ2-1 | TRBV5-4 | once
CASSVGVGLGGYTF | TGTGCCAGCAGCGTAGGGGTGGGCTTAGGTGGCTACACCTTC | NA | TRBJ1-2 | TRBV9 | NA
CASSLDLAAYEQYF | TGCGCCAGCAGCTTGGATCTAGCTGCCTACGAGCAGTACTTC | NA | TRBJ2-7 | TRBV5-1 | NA
CASSQDGGGGANEQFF | TGCGCCAGCAGCCAAGATGGTGGCGGGGGGGCCAATGAGCAGTTCTTC | TRBD2 | TRBJ2-1 | TRBV4-3 | once
CASSLELKETQYF | TGTGCCAGCAGCTTGGAGTTAAAAGAGACCCAGTACTTC | NA | TRBJ2-5 | TRBV5-6 | NA
CASSVARSSAYNEQFF | TGTGCCAGCAGCGTAGCTCGGTCTAGCGCCTACAATGAGCAGTTCTTC | NA | TRBJ2-1 | TRBV9 | NA
CASSLMSPGELFF | TGTGCCAGCAGCTTAATGAGTCCCGGGGAGCTGTTTTTT | NA | TRBJ2-2 | TRBV7-3 | NA
CASSLGPERGTDTQYF | TGTGCCAGCAGCCTTGGACCCGAGCGAGGCACAGATACGCAGTATTTT | NA | TRBJ2-3 | TRBV11-1 | NA
CASSPNREVGETQYF | TGTGCCAGCTCACCGAACAGGGAAGTGGGAGAGACCCAGTACTTC | NA | TRBJ2-5 | TRBV18 | NA
CASSLRGTRNSPLHF | TGTGCCAGCAGCTTAAGGGGGACACGAAATTCACCCCTCCACTTT | NA | TRBJ1-6 | TRBV7-3 | NA
CASSPGTGEYEQYF | TGTGCCAGCAGCCCTGGGACAGGGGAATACGAGCAGTACTTC | TRBD1 | TRBJ2-7 | TRBV9 | NA